This is a list of T cell receptor beta chains from one sample in a study of blood T cells in healthy people across ages. TCRdb re-called the 5' RACE reads with MiXCR, one entry per CDR3 protein. The data contain about 640,000 distinct CDR3 sequences, about 30% of them singletons. The source material was blood. The origin of the receptors is a woman aged 80 or over in good health. Each CDR3 is given with its conserved first and last residue. A D gene is named only where the DNA matches it firmly. Rows give clone size only sometimes, using once, few, many, or a class for an expanded clone.

CDR3aa: CSARDLGGKVSGHQPQHF; CDR3nt: TGCAGTGCTAGAGATTTGGGTGGTAAGGTGTCAGGCCATCAGCCCCAGCATTTT; d_gene: .; abundance: many; j_gene: TRBJ1-5; v_gene: TRBV20-1
CDR3aa: CASSRDSGQGDGYTF; CDR3nt: TGCGCCAGCAGCCGAGATTCGGGGCAGGGTGATGGCTACACCTTC; d_gene: .; abundance: .; j_gene: TRBJ1-2; v_gene: TRBV4-3
CDR3aa: CASSYGQVAYEQYF; CDR3nt: TGTGCCAGCAGTTACGGACAGGTTGCCTACGAGCAGTACTTC; d_gene: TRBD1; abundance: many; j_gene: TRBJ2-7; v_gene: TRBV12-3/TRBV12-4
CDR3aa: CASSQDPGTGAWIEAFF; CDR3nt: TGTGCCAGCAGCCAAGATCCCGGGACAGGTGCTTGGATTGAGGCTTTCTTT; d_gene: TRBD1; abundance: many; j_gene: TRBJ1-1; v_gene: TRBV4-2
CDR3aa: CASSPGLAGGLYEQYF; CDR3nt: TGTGCCAGCAGCCCAGGACTAGCGGGGGGGCTGTACGAGCAGTACTTC; d_gene: TRBD2; abundance: many; j_gene: TRBJ2-7; v_gene: TRBV7-2
CDR3aa: CSARPAGGPTKNIQYF; CDR3nt: TGCAGTGCTAGACCAGCGGGGGGGCCGACCAAAAACATTCAGTACTTC; d_gene: TRBD2; abundance: .; j_gene: TRBJ2-4; v_gene: TRBV20-1
CDR3aa: CASSYGGRRGQETQYF; CDR3nt: TGTGCCAGCAGTTACGGCGGCAGGAGGGGACAAGAGACCCAGTACTTC; d_gene: .; abundance: many; j_gene: TRBJ2-5; v_gene: TRBV6-6
CDR3aa: CSARVERRGLNTEAFF; CDR3nt: TGCAGTGCTAGAGTGGAGCGGAGGGGGCTGAACACTGAAGCTTTCTTT; d_gene: TRBD1; abundance: few; j_gene: TRBJ1-1; v_gene: TRBV20-1
CDR3aa: CASSHNEGEAFF; CDR3nt: TGTGCCAGCAGCCATAACGAGGGTGAAGCTTTCTTT; d_gene: .; abundance: .; j_gene: TRBJ1-1; v_gene: TRBV4-2
CDR3aa: CASSQPGQVATNEKLFF; CDR3nt: TGTGCCAGCAGCCAACCGGGACAGGTGGCAACTAATGAAAAACTGTTTTTT; d_gene: TRBD1; abundance: .; j_gene: TRBJ1-4; v_gene: TRBV3-1
CDR3aa: CASSQHMGGGINGYTF; CDR3nt: TGCGCCAGCAGCCAACACATGGGTGGGGGTATAAATGGCTACACCTTC; d_gene: .; abundance: many; j_gene: TRBJ1-2; v_gene: TRBV4-1